This TCR beta chain was sequenced during a study of OX40 agonist ivuxolimab in advanced cancers. Study-level findings and limits: Among the least clonally expanded were partial responders at 0.1-3.0 mg/kg.

Trimming took 4 bases from V and 4 from J, leaving 11 bases between them. This CDR3 has 14 residues. Germline V gene sequence: CDR1 GTSNPN, CDR2 SVGIG (reference sequence). About this clone itself: What it binds is not known.

Using immunoSEQ multiplex PCR, the repertoire was profiled, and TCRdb retains in-frame clones only, with some absent. The sample has some 35,000 clones; around four fifths are singletons. The clonotype originates from an adult with an advanced solid tumor such as melanoma, head and neck, liver or kidney cancer. Specimen: CD4+ or CD8+ T cells sorted from blood, collected in a trial of the OX40 agonist ivuxolimab. The rearrangement links TRBV30 to TRBJ1-6; no reliable D call. The CDR3 region has the DNA TGTGCCTGGAAACAGCCGCCGTATAATTCACCCCTCCACTTT. This translates into CAWKQPPYNSPLHF. The complete variable domain, with remaining parts taken from reference TRBV30 and TRBJ1-6, reads SQTIHQWPATLVQPVGSPLSLECTVEGTSNPNLYWYRQAAGRGLQLLFYSVGIGQISSEVPQNLSASRPQDRQFILSSKKLLLSDSGFYLCAWKQPPYNSPLHFGNGTRLTVT.